This TCR beta chain came from a study of vaccination effects on CD4 cells after COVID-19. Study in general: Post-vaccine specimens were collected at a median of 72 days following the second dose. Findings and limits, study-wide: There was marked clonal contraction among infection- and vaccine-induced clones late after vaccination.

Sequencing was preceded by expansion of antigen-specific CD4+ T cells with viral peptide pools in the ViraFEST assay. The authors isolated CD4+ T cells after about 10 days of culture. Two-dose BNT162b2 or mRNA-1273 vaccination was given to participants. In the vaccine recipients, nucleocapsid antibodies were negative and there was no prior SARS-CoV-2 infection. The culture medium for over 1.5 million PBMC per well included approximately 10 IU/ml IL-2 and roughly 10 ug/ml peptides. A note on this clone: No antigen is known for it.

CDR3 length: 13 residues. Germline V gives CDR1 LNHDA, CDR2 SQIVND (reference sequence). The J segment lost 7 bases and the V segment lost 10 bases, leaving 7 bases of the junction unmatched. TCRdb's table, derived via immunoSEQ multiplex PCR, lists solely in-frame clones and lacks some. The sample holds 25,000 to 40,000 clones, around 82% seen once. The origin of this receptor is a human donor who received a COVID-19 vaccine. Some clones in this sample may be carry-over from other donors' samples. The chain links TRBV19 to TRBJ1-4; 9 bases map to TRBD1. Sample: CD4+ T cells from PBMCs cultured with HCoV-NL63 spike peptides, taken after COVID-19 vaccination. DNA of the CDR3: TGTGCCACTCGCCCGGGACAGGGTGAAAAACTGTTTTTT. It is translated as CATRPGQGEKLFF. Looking up the rest from reference TRBV19 and TRBJ1-4 gives the full variable domain: DGGITQSPKYLFRKEGQNVTLSCEQNLNHDAMYWYRQDPGQGLRLIYYSQIVNDFQKGDIAEGYSVSREKKESFPLTVTSAQKNPTAFYLCATRPGQGEKLFFGSGTQLSVL.